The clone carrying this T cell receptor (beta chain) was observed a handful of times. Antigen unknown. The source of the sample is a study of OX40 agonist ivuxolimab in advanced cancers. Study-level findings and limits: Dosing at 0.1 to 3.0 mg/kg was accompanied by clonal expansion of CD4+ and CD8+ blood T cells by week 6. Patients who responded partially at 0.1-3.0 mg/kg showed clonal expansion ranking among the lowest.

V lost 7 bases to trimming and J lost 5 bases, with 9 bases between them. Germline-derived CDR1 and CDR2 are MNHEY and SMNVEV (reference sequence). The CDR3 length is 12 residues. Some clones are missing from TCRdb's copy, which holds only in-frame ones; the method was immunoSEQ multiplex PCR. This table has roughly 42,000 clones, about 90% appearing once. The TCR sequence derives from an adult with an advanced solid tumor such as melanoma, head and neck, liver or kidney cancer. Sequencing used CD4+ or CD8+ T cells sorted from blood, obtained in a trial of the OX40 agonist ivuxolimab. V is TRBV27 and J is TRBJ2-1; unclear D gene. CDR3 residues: CASTTGNNEQFF. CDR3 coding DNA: TGTGCCAGCACGACGGGTAACAATGAGCAGTTCTTC.